This T cell receptor beta chain was captured in a study of T cell clones after liver transplantation. Generated by immunoSEQ multiplex PCR, the TCRdb table keeps only in-frame clones and is missing some. Of about 75,000 clones listed, approximately 80% were seen once; the top ten hold 2.1%. A note on this clone: Its matching antigen is unknown.

The length of the CDR3 is 13 residues. V was pared by 6 bases and J by 5 bases, with 16 bases between. Germline lookup yields CDR1 SQVTM and CDR2 ANQGSEA. General study findings and limits: A larger donor-reactive than third-party decline suggested partial antigen-specific deletion. Low donor cell numbers restricted donor-reactive repertoire measurement in a couple of subjects.

The sequence was obtained from a human patient who received a liver transplant. Some T cells may be provided by the graft donor. The chain links TRBV29-1 to TRBJ2-5, with D maybe TRBD2 (5 bases). Sequenced material: CD4+ T cells from blood, taken around 50 months after liver transplant. The CDR3 bases are TGCAGCGTCGAAACTAGTATCTGGGAGACCCAGTACTTC. This codes for CSVETSIWETQYF.